The clone carrying this T cell receptor (beta chain) was found once. No antigen is known for it. Produced via immunoSEQ multiplex PCR; TCRdb's table is partial and in-frame only. The data hold 55,000 to 70,000 clones, with around 83% observed a single time. The data were taken from a study of OX40 agonist ivuxolimab in advanced cancers. Study summary: Prior anti-PD-1, anti-PD-L1 or anti-CTLA-4 therapy did not bar entry, and 30% to 40% had some. General study points: A proportion of nonresponders additionally exhibited low normalized T-cell clonal expansion. Both blood CD4+ and CD8+ T cells showed clonal growth by week 6 at 0.1 to 3.0 mg/kg.

The input for sequencing was CD4+ or CD8+ T cells sorted from blood, taken in a trial of the OX40 agonist ivuxolimab. The source is an adult with an advanced solid tumor such as melanoma, head and neck, liver or kidney cancer.

Here the CDR3 DNA reads TGTGCCAGCCGCAGGGTCGCTGGCTTCCACGAGCAGTACTTC. It codes for CASRRVAGFHEQYF. The chain has TRBV19 and TRBJ2-7, with a possible D match to TRBD1 (5 bases). This CDR3 has 14 amino acids. The germline V and J ends were trimmed by 9 bases and 5 bases, with 20 bases remaining between them. The germline CDR1 and CDR2 sequences are LNHDA and SQIVND (reference sequence).